This entry lists 30 T cell receptor beta chains sequenced from one sample in a study of blood T cells in healthy people across ages (dated by TCRdb to about 2015). Library method: 5' RACE. Instrument used: Illumina HiSeq 2500. A second PCR of roughly 7 to 12 cycles was run with a J-beta primer mix and a sample-barcoded 5' primer. TCRdb took the public reads, trimmed them with fastp at Q25, ran MiXCR for clone calling and kept in-frame beta chains. All rows with the same CDR3 protein become a single entry with the most common DNA and genes. Counted in this sample were under 1,100,000 distinct CDR3 sequences; 20% to 25% of them appeared once. The ten largest clones capture about 0.8% of the sample. These data are also associated with another study on T cells of mothers and their children.

Sequencing was carried out using blood. These receptors all stem from a girl aged 2 to 10 in good health.

This sequence joins TRBV5-1 and TRBJ2-3; D unclear. In germline, CDR1 is SGHRS, CDR2 YFSETQ. The ends were cut back, 0 bases at V and 5 bases at J, with 7 bases in the middle. There are 13 residues in the CDR3. CDR3 sequence reads: CASSLEIGDTQYF. CDR3 nucleotide sequence: TGCGCCAGCAGCTTGGAAATCGGAGATACGCAGTATTTT.

The chain employs TRBV5-1 and TRBJ2-1, with D tentatively TRBD1 or TRBD2 (6 bases each). Germline CDR1 reads SGHRS; CDR2 reads YFSETQ. Trimming shortened V by 3 bases and J by 6 bases, and 22 bases separated the two germline ends. This CDR3 has 17 amino acids. Here the CDR3 DNA reads TGCGCCAGCAGCTGGGGGGCTGGAGAAGGTGACGGCAATGAGCAGTTCTTC. The encoded protein is CASSWGAGEGDGNEQFF.

This clonotype was counted a few times. The chain employs TRBV7-9 and TRBJ2-7; no definite D call. CDR3 length: 14 residues. The germline gives CDR1 SEHNR, CDR2 FQNEAQ (reference sequence). V was cut by 1 base and J by 3 bases, with 10 bases left in between. The CDR3 nucleotides are TGTGCCAGCAGCTTAGTCGGACGGGTCTACGAGCAGTACTTC. It codes for CASSLVGRVYEQYF.

The V and J genes are TRBV6-2 or TRBV6-3 and TRBJ1-5; weak D call: TRBD1 (5 bases). Trimming stripped 5 bases from V and 7 bases from J, with 9 bases between. In germline, CDR1 is MNHEY, CDR2 SVGEGT. The CDR3 runs 12 residues. DNA for the CDR3: TGTGCCAGCAGTACGTGGGACCAGCCCCAGCATTTT. It translates to CASSTWDQPQHF.

The sample holds a few counts of this clonotype. This chain links TRBV7-2 with TRBJ2-5; no definite D call. CDR3 length: 16 amino acids. V lost 1 base, J lost 1 base, and 13 bases lay in between. The germline gives CDR1 SGHTA, CDR2 FQGNSA. CDR3 nucleotides: TGTGCCAGCAGCTTAGTCGCCAGCGTAGGCCAAGAGACCCAGTACTTC. Its translation is CASSLVASVGQETQYF.

CDR3 nucleotide sequence: TGTGCCAGCAGCCAAGGACCTGTTGATCCGCAGTATTTT. It translates to CASSQGPVDPQYF. The chain recombines TRBV3-1 with TRBJ2-3; no reliable D call. The V end lost 1 base, the J end lost 10 bases, and 12 bases lay between the germline ends. The CDR3 spans 13 residues. The germline CDR1 and CDR2 sequences are LGHDT and YNNKEL (reference sequence).

This sequence joins TRBV4-3 and TRBJ2-1, with D perhaps TRBD1 or TRBD2 (5 bases each). Germline V CDR1 and CDR2: LGHNA, YSLEER. CDR3 length: 15 residues. V dropped 0 bases and J dropped 4 bases, with 10 bases sitting between them. CDR3 DNA sequence: TGCGCCAGCAGCCAAGAAAGGGACGATTACAATGAGCAGTTCTTC. Protein product: CASSQERDDYNEQFF.

This clonotype has more than one count but fewer than ten. The chain couples TRBV29-1 to TRBJ2-1; the match to TRBD2 covers 8 bases. The CDR3 consists of 10 residues. CDR1 is SQVTM, CDR2 ANQGSEA, per germline. J was trimmed by 11 bases and V by 6 bases; bases with no gene match: 3. CDR3 bases: TGCAGCGTGCGGACTAGCAAGCAGTTCTTC. Translating it yields CSVRTSKQFF.

This clonotype was seen a handful of times. The chain links TRBV28 to TRBJ1-1, with TRBD1 matching over 10 bases. This CDR3 comprises 15 residues. V shed 6 bases, J shed 2 bases, and the junction held 6 bases outside the gene matches. Germline values: CDR1 MDHEN, CDR2 SYDVKM. The CDR3 nucleotides read TGTGCCAGCAGAAGAGGACAGGGGGAAAACACTGAAGCTTTCTTT. This encodes CASRRGQGENTEAFF.

This clonotype was seen only a few times. The junction and the germline gene differ at one end; a read error may be behind it. The genes are TRBV7-2 and TRBJ2-3; D is unresolved. There are 14 residues in the CDR3. The germline gives CDR1 SGHTA, CDR2 FQGNSA. Written as DNA, the CDR3 is TGTGCCAGCAGCTTAGACGGACGCACAGATATGCAGTATTTT. It specifies CASSLDGRTDMQYF.

This clonotype showed up just a few times. The chain links TRBV4-2 to TRBJ2-5; 10 bases are a match to TRBD2. After removal of 4 bases from V and 2 bases from J, the junction contained 4 bases not matched to a gene. Germline-derived CDR1 and CDR2 are LGHNA and YNFKEQ. The CDR3 contains 15 residues. The CDR3 DNA sequence: TGTGCCAGCAGCCGTACTAGCGGGACGCAAGAGACCCAGTACTTC. It codes for CASSRTSGTQETQYF.

This clonotype was counted only a few times. The rearrangement links TRBV6-6 to TRBJ1-2; D unclear. The V and J ends lost 2 bases and 4 bases respectively, with 8 bases between them. Germline lookup yields CDR1 MNHNY and CDR2 SVGAGI (reference sequence). The CDR3 totals 13 residues. The CDR3 protein is CASSYRPSYGYTF. The CDR3 DNA reads as TGTGCCAGCAGTTACAGACCAAGCTATGGCTACACCTTC.

This clonotype was seen a handful of times. The gene calls are TRBV3-1 and TRBJ2-1; D is possibly TRBD2 (5 bases). CDR3 length: 15 amino acids. Germline assignment: CDR1 LGHDT and CDR2 YNNKEL (reference sequence). The V end lost 2 bases, the J end lost 8 bases, and 16 bases lay between the germline ends. In DNA, the CDR3 is TGTGCCAGCAGCCAAAGGACTCCCTATTTCGATGAGCAGTTCTTC. Translation gives CASSQRTPYFDEQFF.

The rearrangement joins TRBV29-1 to TRBJ2-5; a weak D match, TRBD1 (6 bases). The assigned J gene may be wrong: the sequence end matches TRBJ2-7 better. Germline CDR1 and CDR2: SQVTM and ANQGSEA. This CDR3 comprises 14 residues. CDR3 sequence reads: CSVELEGQPYEQYF. For the CDR3, the DNA is TGCAGCGTTGAGCTCGAAGGACAGCCCTACGAGCAGTACTTC.

The chain employs TRBV20-1 and TRBJ2-5; no reliable D call. The V and J ends lost 0 bases and 5 bases respectively, with 7 bases between them. The CDR3 is 12 residues long. Germline V gene lookup returns CDR1 DFQATT and CDR2 SNEGSKA (reference sequence). The CDR3 region has the DNA TGCAGTGCTAGAGATCTAAGGGAGACCCAGTACTTC. This codes for CSARDLRETQYF.

The chain combines TRBV4-3 with TRBJ1-2; possible D gene TRBD1, 5 bases. The CDR3 has 15 residues. The V end was cut by 3 bases, the J end by 4 bases, with 15 bases between. Germline CDR1 LGHNA, CDR2 YSLEER. CDR3 sequence: CASSHAGRDLYGYTF. CDR3 sequence (DNA): TGCGCCAGCAGCCATGCGGGCAGGGACCTCTATGGCTACACCTTC.

As to this clonotype: A junction boundary mismatches the germline segment, possibly from a read error. The chain combines TRBV20-1 with TRBJ2-7; the match to TRBD1 covers 8 bases. CDR1 is DFQATT, CDR2 SNEGSKA, per germline (reference sequence). The CDR3 is 13 amino acids. The CDR3 reads CSARETGAVEQYF. The CDR3 DNA reads TGCAGTGCCAGAGAGACAGGGGCTGTTGAGCAGTACTTC.

This clonotype appeared a few times. This chain joins TRBV12-3 or TRBV12-4 and TRBJ1-1; tentative D call: TRBD1 (5 bases). Deletions cut 3 bases from V and 6 bases from J, with 11 bases between. The length of the CDR3 is 13 residues. Here the CDR3 DNA reads TGTGCCAGCAGTTTTCTCAGGGAGCCTGAAGCTTTCTTT. It encodes CASSFLREPEAFF.

The table lists this clonotype with a few counts. The chain recombines TRBV4-1 with TRBJ1-2; D might be TRBD1 (6 bases). The CDR3 spans 14 residues. The germline gives CDR1 MGHRA, CDR2 YSYEKL. The V end was cut by 5 bases, the J end by 4 bases, with 14 bases between. CDR3: CASSNRQDPYGYTF. The CDR3 nucleotides are TGCGCCAGCAGCAATAGACAGGATCCCTATGGCTACACCTTC.

V and J are TRBV5-6 and TRBJ1-4; D is uncertain. Germline assignment: CDR1 SGHDT and CDR2 YYEEEE. CDR3 length equals 13 residues. Between the trimmed V and J ends, which lost 9 bases and 2 bases, there was a span of 11 bases. CDR3 nucleotides: TGTGCCACCTCCAAAGGGACTAATGAAAAACTGTTTTTT. It codes for CATSKGTNEKLFF.

The chain uses TRBV7-8 and TRBJ2-5, with TRBD1 matching over 7 bases. The J call is in doubt because the DNA end fits TRBJ2-7 better. Germline CDR1 and CDR2: SGHVS and FQNEAQ. The CDR3 covers 13 residues. The CDR3 DNA sequence: TGTGCCAGCAGAAAAGGGGACAGCTACGAGCAGTACTTC. Translated: CASRKGDSYEQYF.

This clonotype was counted at least ten times. The chain recombines TRBV7-3 with TRBJ2-5, with 7 bases identical to TRBD2. Trimming took 4 bases from V and 5 from J; bases not matched to a gene: 7. Per germline, CDR1 SGHTA and CDR2 FQGTGA. The CDR3 spans 14 residues. The DNA for the CDR3 is TGTGCCAGCAGCTACGGACTAGATGATGAGACCCAGTACTTC. Its translation is CASSYGLDDETQYF.

This chain uses TRBV20-1 with TRBJ1-2; 7 nucleotides agree with TRBD1. J was trimmed by 2 bases and V by 3 bases; bases with no gene match: 3. The CDR3 consists of 13 residues. Germline CDR1 DFQATT, CDR2 SNEGSKA (reference sequence). The CDR3 spells CSASIGGNYGYTF. The CDR3 DNA is TGCAGTGCTAGCATAGGGGGCAACTATGGCTACACCTTC.

The rearrangement uses TRBV7-8 and TRBJ2-2; 11 bases line up with TRBD2. The CDR3 loop spans 17 amino acids. The V and J ends lost 6 bases and 0 bases, in that order; junction bases with no gene match: 6. CDR1 is SGHVS, CDR2 FQNEAQ, per germline. As DNA, the CDR3 is TGTGCCAGCAGGAATCCTAGCGGGGGGACGAACACCGGGGAGCTGTTTTTT. Translated, it gives CASRNPSGGTNTGELFF.

This chain links TRBV28 with TRBJ1-5; D not certain. Germline V gene lookup returns CDR1 MDHEN and CDR2 SYDVKM. Deletions cut 1 base from V and 6 bases from J, with 4 bases between. The CDR3 spans 12 residues. The CDR3 protein is CASSLSVQPQHF. The DNA of the CDR3 is TGTGCCAGCAGTTTATCTGTTCAGCCCCAGCATTTT.

This rearrangement joins TRBV5-1 to TRBJ1-5, with TRBD1 matching 9 bases. The CDR3 totals 15 residues. Germline V gene data show CDR1 as SGHRS and CDR2 as YFSETQ. With 0 bases clipped from V and 6 bases from J, the junction kept 4 bases outside the gene matches. For the CDR3, the DNA is TGCGCCAGCAGCTTGGGGGACAGGGTGGGTCAGCCCCAGCATTTT. Encoded protein: CASSLGDRVGQPQHF. Variable domain in full (rest from reference TRBV5-1 and TRBJ1-5): KAGVTQTPRYLIKTRGQQVTLSCSPISGHRSVSWYQQTPGQGLQFLFEYFSETQRNKGNFPGRFSGRQFSNSRSEMNVSTLELGDSALYLCASSLGDRVGQPQHFGDGTRLSIL.

The chain recombines TRBV6-1 with TRBJ1-3; D gene unclear. V shed 3 bases and J shed 0 bases, with 6 bases lying between them. Germline CDR1 reads MNHNS; CDR2 reads SASEGT. CDR3 length: 14 amino acids. The CDR3 region is CASSEGSSGNTIYF. As DNA, the CDR3 is TGTGCCAGCAGTGAGGGGAGCTCTGGAAACACCATATATTTT.

On this clonotype: A read error may produce the germline difference seen at one junction end. The DNA for the CDR3 is TGCAGTGCTAGAGAATTGGATAATTCACCCCTCCCCTTT. Translated, it gives CSARELDNSPLPF. V and J are TRBV20-1 and TRBJ1-6; D call uncertain. The CDR3 totals 13 residues. Germline CDR1 and CDR2: DFQATT and SNEGSKA (reference sequence).

The table lists this clonotype with a few counts. The rearrangement links TRBV28 to TRBJ2-2, with D hard to call. The ends were cut back, 8 bases at V and 3 bases at J, with 13 bases in the middle. CDR1 and CDR2 (germline): MDHEN, SYDVKM. The CDR3 has 14 amino acids. CDR3: CASVTGVYTGELFF. CDR3 nucleotides: TGTGCCAGCGTTACTGGGGTCTACACCGGGGAGCTGTTTTTT.

V and J are TRBV29-1 and TRBJ1-2, with TRBD1 as a possible D gene (5 bases). Germline lookup yields CDR1 SQVTM and CDR2 ANQGSEA. This CDR3 region has 14 residues. V was clipped by 4 bases and J by 4 bases, with 16 bases between them. The CDR3: CSVVTGRELYGYTF. DNA for the CDR3: TGCAGCGTTGTCACGGGACGGGAGCTCTATGGCTACACCTTC.